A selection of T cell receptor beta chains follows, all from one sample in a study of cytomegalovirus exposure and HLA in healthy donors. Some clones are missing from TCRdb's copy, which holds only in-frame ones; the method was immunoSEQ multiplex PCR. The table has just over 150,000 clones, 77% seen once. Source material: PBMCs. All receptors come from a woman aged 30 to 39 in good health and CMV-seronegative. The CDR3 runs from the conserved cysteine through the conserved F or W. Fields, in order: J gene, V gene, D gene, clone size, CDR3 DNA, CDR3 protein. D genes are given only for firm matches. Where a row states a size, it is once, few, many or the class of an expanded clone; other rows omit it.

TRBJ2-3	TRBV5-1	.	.	TGCGCCAGCAGCTCCGACAGTTCCACAGATACGCAGTATTTT	CASSSDSSTDTQYF
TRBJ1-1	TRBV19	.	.	TGTGCCAGCTCGCCCGAGGGGGGGGCCCGAGCTTTCTTT	CASSPEGGARAFF
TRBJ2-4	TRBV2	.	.	TGTGCCAGCAGTCCGACACAAACGGGAAACAGTCAGTACTTC	CASSPTQTGNSQYF
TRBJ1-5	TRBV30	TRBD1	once	TGTGCCTGGAGTGTAGGAGGGACAGGGCGGAATCAGCCCCAGCATTTT	CAWSVGGTGRNQPQHF
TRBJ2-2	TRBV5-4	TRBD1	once	TGTGCCAGCAGCCTGGACAGGGGGAACACCGGGGAGCTGTTTTTT	CASSLDRGNTGELFF
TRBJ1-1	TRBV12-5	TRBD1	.	TGTGCTAGTGGAAAGGGACAGGGGGATCGTGGCACTGAAGCTTTCTTT	CASGKGQGDRGTEAFF
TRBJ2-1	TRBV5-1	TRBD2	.	TGCGCCAGCAGCCCCCAGGGAGCGGGGGAATCGAATGAGCAGTTCTTC	CASSPQGAGESNEQFF
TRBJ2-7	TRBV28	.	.	TGTGCCAGCAGTTCGGACAGCTACGAGCAGTACTTC	CASSSDSYEQYF
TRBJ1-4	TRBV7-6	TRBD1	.	TGTGCCAGCAGCCTATGGATCGGGGACAGCACGGAAAAACTGTTTTTT	CASSLWIGDSTEKLFF
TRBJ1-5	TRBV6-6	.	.	TGTGCCAGCAGTTACTCCGGGGTAATTCAGCCCCAGCATTTT	CASSYSGVIQPQHF
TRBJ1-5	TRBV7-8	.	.	TGTGCCAGCAGCTCTATCGCCCTTAGCAATCAGCCCCAGCATTTT	CASSSIALSNQPQHF
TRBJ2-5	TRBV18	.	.	TGTGCCAGCTCACCGCCGACAGTGAATCAAGAGACCCAGTACTTC	CASSPPTVNQETQYF
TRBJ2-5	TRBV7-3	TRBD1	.	TGTGCCAGCAGCTCCGAGGGACAGGGGGCAAAGACCCAGTACTTC	CASSSEGQGAKTQYF
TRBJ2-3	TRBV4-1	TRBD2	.	TGCGCCAGCAGCCAAGATCGGGCGGATCGGTGGCGGGGGGGCACAGATACGCAGTATTTT	CASSQDRADRWRGGTDTQYF
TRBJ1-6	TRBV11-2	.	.	TGTGCCAGCAGCTTAGGACAGAGCTATAATTCACCCCTCCACTTT	CASSLGQSYNSPLHF
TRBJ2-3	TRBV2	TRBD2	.	TGTGCCAGCAACCCAGCTTTAGCGGGGGAAGGCGTGGATACGCAGTATTTT	CASNPALAGEGVDTQYF
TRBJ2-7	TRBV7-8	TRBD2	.	TGTGCCAGCAGCTTGGCGGGGGAGACTCAGTACTTC	CASSLAGETQYF
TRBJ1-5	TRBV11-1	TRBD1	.	TGTGCCAGCAGCTTAGCGCAGGGGACAGCAGCGAATCAGCCCCAGCATTTT	CASSLAQGTAANQPQHF
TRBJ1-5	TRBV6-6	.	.	TGTGCCAGCACACTGGGGGGGGTTGGGCAGCCCCAGCATTTT	CASTLGGVGQPQHF
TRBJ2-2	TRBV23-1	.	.	TGCGCCAGCAGTCGCCCCTACCGGGGGTTTAACACCGGGGAGCTGTTTTTT	CASSRPYRGFNTGELFF
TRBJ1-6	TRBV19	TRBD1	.	TGTGCCAGTAGTAACCCCGGGACAGGGGATTCACCCCTCCACTTT	CASSNPGTGDSPLHF
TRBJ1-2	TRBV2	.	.	TGTGCCAGCGGGGCCGAAGGGTTTGTCTATGGCTACACCTTC	CASGAEGFVYGYTF
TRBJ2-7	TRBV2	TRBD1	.	TGTGCCAGCAGTGCCCGGGACAGACACTACGAGCAGTACTTC	CASSARDRHYEQYF
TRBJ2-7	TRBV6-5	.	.	TGTGCCAGCAGTTCCCCACTCCGCTACGAGCAGTACTTC	CASSSPLRYEQYF
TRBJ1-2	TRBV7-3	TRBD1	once	TGTGCCAGCAGCACGGACAGGGGTTATGGCTACACCTTC	CASSTDRGYGYTF
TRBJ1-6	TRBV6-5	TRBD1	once	TGTGCCAGCAGTTACCTCGGGACAGGGAGTAATTCACCCCTCCACTTT	CASSYLGTGSNSPLHF